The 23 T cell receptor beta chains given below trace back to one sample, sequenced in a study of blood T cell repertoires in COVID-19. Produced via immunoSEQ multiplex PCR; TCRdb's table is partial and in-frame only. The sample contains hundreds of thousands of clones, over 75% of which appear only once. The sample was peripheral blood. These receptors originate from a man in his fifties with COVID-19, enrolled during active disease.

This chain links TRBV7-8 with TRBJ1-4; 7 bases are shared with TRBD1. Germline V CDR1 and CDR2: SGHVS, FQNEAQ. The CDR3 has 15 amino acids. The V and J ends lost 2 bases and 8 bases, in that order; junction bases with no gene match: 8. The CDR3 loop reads CASSLSGTEREKLFF. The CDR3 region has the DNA TGTGCCAGCAGCTTATCCGGGACAGAAAGGGAAAAACTGTTTTTT. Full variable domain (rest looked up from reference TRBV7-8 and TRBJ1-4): GAGVSQSPRYKVAKRGQDVALRCDPISGHVSLFWYQQALGQGPEFLTYFQNEAQLDKSGLPSDRFFAERPEGSVSTLKIQRTQQEDSAVYLCASSLSGTEREKLFFGSGTQLSVL.

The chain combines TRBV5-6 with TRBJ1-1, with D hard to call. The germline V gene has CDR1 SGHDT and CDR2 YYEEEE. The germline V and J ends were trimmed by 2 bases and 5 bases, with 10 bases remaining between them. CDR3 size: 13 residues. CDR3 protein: CASSFEWETEAFF. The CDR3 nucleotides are TGTGCCAGCAGCTTCGAGTGGGAGACTGAAGCTTTCTTT.

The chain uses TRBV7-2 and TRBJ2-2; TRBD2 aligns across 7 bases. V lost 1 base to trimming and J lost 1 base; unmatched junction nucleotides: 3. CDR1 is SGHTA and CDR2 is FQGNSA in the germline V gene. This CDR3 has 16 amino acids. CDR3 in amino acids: CASSLGLARNTGELFF. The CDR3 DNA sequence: TGTGCCAGCAGCTTAGGACTAGCCCGGAACACCGGGGAGCTGTTTTTT.

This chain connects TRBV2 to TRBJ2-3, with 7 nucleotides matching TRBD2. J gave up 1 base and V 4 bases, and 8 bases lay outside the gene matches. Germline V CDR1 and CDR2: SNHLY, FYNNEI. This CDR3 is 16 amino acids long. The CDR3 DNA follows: TGTGCCAGCAGTGCTCGGGCTAGCGGCCGCACAGATACGCAGTATTTT. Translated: CASSARASGRTDTQYF.

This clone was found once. This CDR3 is CASRTGTRGEQFF. CDR3 in DNA: TGTGCCAGCAGGACGGGGACTAGAGGTGAGCAGTTCTTC. The chain joins TRBV6-6 to TRBJ2-1; 8 bases are a match to TRBD2. Germline assignment: CDR1 MNHNY and CDR2 SVGAGI (reference sequence). The trim removed 6 bases at V and 9 bases at J, leaving 7 bases unmatched. The CDR3 sequence is 13 residues long.

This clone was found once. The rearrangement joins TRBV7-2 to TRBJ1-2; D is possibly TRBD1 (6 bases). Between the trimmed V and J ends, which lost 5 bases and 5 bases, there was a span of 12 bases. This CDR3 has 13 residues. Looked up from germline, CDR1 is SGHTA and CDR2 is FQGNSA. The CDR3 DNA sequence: TGTGCCAGCAGCCAGGACAGCCGGTATGGCTACACCTTC. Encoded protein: CASSQDSRYGYTF.

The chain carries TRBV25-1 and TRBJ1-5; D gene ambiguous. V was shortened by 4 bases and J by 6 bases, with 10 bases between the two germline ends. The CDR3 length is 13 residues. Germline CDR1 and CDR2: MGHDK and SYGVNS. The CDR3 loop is CASSASTGQPQHF. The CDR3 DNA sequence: TGTGCCAGCAGTGCTTCCACGGGTCAGCCCCAGCATTTT.

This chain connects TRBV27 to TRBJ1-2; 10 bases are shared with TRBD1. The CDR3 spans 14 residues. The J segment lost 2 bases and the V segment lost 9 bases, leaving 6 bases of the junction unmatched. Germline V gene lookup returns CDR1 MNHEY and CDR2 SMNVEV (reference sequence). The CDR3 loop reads CASGQGVNNYGYTF. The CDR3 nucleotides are TGTGCCAGTGGACAGGGGGTGAACAACTATGGCTACACCTTC.

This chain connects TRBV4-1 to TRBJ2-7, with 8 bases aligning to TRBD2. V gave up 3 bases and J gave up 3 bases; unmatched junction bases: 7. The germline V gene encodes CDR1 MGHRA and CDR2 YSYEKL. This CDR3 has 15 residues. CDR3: CASSQGGGSDYEQYF. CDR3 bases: TGCGCCAGCAGCCAGGGCGGGGGGTCAGACTACGAGCAGTACTTC.

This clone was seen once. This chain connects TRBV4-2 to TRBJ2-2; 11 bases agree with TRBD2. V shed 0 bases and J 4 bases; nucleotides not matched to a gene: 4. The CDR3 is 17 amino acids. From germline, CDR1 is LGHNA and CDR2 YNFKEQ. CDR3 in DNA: TGTGCCAGCAGCCAAGATCCTAGCGGGGGGTTCACCGGGGAGCTGTTTTTT. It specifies CASSQDPSGGFTGELFF.

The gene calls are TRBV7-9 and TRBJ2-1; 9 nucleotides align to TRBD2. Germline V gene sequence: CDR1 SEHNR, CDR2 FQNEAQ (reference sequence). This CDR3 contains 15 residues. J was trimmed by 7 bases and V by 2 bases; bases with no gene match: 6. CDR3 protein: CASSLTLAGRNEQFF. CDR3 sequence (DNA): TGTGCCAGCAGCTTAACTCTAGCGGGGAGGAATGAGCAGTTCTTC.

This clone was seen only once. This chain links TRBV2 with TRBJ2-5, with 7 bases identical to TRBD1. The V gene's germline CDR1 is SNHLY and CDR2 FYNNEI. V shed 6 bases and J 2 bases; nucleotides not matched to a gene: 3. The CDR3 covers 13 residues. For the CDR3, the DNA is TGTGCCAGCAGGTGGGGACAGCAAGAGACCCAGTACTTC. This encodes CASRWGQQETQYF.

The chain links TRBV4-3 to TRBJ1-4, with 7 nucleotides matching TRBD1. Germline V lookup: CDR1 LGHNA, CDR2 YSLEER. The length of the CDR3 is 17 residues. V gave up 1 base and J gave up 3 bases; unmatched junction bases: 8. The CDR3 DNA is TGCGCCAGCAGCCAAGCCTCAGTCGGGACAGCTAATGAAAAACTGTTTTTT. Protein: CASSQASVGTANEKLFF.

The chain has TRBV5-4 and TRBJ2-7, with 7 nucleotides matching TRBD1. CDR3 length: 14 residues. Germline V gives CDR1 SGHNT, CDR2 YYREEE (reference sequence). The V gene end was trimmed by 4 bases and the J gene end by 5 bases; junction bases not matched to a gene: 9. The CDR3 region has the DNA TGTGCCAGCAGCGGGACGACAGGGTCCCACGAGCAGTACTTC. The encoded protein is CASSGTTGSHEQYF. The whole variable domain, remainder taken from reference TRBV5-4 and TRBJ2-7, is ETGVTQSPTHLIKTRGQQVTLRCSSQSGHNTVSWYQQALGQGPQFIFQYYREEENGRGNFPPRFSGLQFPNYSSELNVNALELDDSALYLCASSGTTGSHEQYFGPGTRLTVT.

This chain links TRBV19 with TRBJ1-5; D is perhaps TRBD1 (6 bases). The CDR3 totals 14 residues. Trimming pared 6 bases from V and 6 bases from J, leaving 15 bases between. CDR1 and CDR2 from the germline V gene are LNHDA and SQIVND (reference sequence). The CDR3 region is CASSPTGTGQPQHF. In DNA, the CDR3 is TGTGCCAGTAGCCCTACAGGGACCGGTCAGCCCCAGCATTTT.

The DNA for the CDR3 is TGTGCCAGCAGCCAGAGTACCTATTCTAATTCACCCCTCCACTTT. Translating gives CASSQSTYSNSPLHF. This sequence joins TRBV3-1 (or the pseudogene TRBV3-2) and TRBJ1-6; no clear D gene. This CDR3 is 15 amino acids long. Trimming pared 3 bases from V and 6 bases from J, leaving 12 bases between. From germline, CDR1 is LGHDT and CDR2 YNNKEL (reference sequence).

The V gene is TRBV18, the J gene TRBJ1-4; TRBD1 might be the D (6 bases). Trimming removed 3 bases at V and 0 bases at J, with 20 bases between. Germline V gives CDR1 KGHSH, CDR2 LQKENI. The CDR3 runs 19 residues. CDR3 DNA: TGTGCCAGCTCACCTACTACCGGACAGAACGATGCAACTAATGAAAAACTGTTTTTT. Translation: CASSPTTGQNDATNEKLFF. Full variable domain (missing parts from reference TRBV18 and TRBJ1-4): NAGVMQNPRHLVRRRGQEARLRCSPMKGHSHVYWYRQLPEEGLKFMVYLQKENIIDESGMPKERFSAEFPKEGPSILRIQQVVRGDSAAYFCASSPTTGQNDATNEKLFFGSGTQLSVL.

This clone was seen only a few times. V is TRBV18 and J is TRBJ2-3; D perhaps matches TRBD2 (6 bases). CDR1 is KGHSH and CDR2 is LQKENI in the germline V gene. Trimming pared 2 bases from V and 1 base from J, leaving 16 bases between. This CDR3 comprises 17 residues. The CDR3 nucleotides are TGTGCCAGCTCACCAAATGGTGGCGGGGTTGGCACAGATACGCAGTATTTT. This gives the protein CASSPNGGGVGTDTQYF.

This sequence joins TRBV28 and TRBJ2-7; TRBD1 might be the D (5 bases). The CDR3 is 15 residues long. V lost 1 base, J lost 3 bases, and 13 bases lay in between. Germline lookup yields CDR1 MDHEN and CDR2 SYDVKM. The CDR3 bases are TGTGCCAGCAGTTTATCAAGGGGTGGTCGCTACGAGCAGTACTTC. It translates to CASSLSRGGRYEQYF.

CDR3 loop: CASSQRQFHGYTF. The CDR3, as DNA: TGTGCCAGCAGTCAGAGACAGTTCCATGGCTACACCTTC. The rearrangement uses TRBV27 and TRBJ1-2; weak D call: TRBD1 (5 bases). Between the trimmed V and J ends, which lost 5 bases and 6 bases, there was a span of 13 bases. The CDR3 sequence is 13 residues long. Germline V gene lookup returns CDR1 MNHEY and CDR2 SMNVEV (reference sequence).

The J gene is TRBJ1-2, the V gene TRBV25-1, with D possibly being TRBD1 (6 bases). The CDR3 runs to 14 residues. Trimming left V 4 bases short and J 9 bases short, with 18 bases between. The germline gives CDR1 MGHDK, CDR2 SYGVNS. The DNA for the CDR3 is TGTGCCAGCAGTGCCCGACGACAGGACTCTAGCTACACCTTC. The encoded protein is CASSARRQDSSYTF.

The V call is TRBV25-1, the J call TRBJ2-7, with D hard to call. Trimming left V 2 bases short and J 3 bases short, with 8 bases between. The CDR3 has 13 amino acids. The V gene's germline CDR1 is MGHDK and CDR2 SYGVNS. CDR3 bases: TGTGCCAGCAGTGAAGACACCTACTACGAGCAGTACTTC. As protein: CASSEDTYYEQYF.

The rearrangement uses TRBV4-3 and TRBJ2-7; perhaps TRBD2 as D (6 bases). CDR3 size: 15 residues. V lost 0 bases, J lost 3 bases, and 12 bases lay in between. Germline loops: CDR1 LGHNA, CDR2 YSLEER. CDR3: CASSQEFSGSYEQYF. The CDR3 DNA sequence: TGCGCCAGCAGCCAAGAGTTTTCCGGGAGCTACGAGCAGTACTTC.